This TCR beta chain stems from a study of beta chain features in type 1 diabetes. As for the study in general: The patient and healthy donor groups were comparable for age, gender and cell yields. The study's findings and limits: In every one of the four CD4+ subsets, TCRB CDR3s were moderately but significantly shorter in Type 1 diabetes patients.

Each of the CD4+ naive, central memory, regulatory and stem cell-like memory populations was sorted via CD45RO/CCR7/CD25/CD127/CD95/CD27. The whole isolated RNA underwent reverse transcription, so sequencing captured expressed TCRB transcripts. Some clones are missing from TCRdb's copy, which holds only in-frame ones; the method was immunoSEQ multiplex PCR. Here the sample spans 130,000 or so clones, approximately 10% being singletons. As to this clone: Its specificity is not known.

The specimen was central memory CD4+ T cells from blood. This TCR was recovered from a young man with type 1 diabetes.

CDR3 DNA sequence: TGTGCCAGCAGCTTACTACAGGGGACGAACACCGGGGAGCTGTTTTTT. This translates into CASSLLQGTNTGELFF. The V and J genes are TRBV11-2 and TRBJ2-2; TRBD1 aligns across 7 bases. The length of the CDR3 is 16 residues. Germline CDR1 SGHAT, CDR2 FQNNGV. V lost 2 bases to trimming and J lost 0 bases; unmatched junction nucleotides: 3.